Listed below are T cell receptor beta chains from one sample, sequenced in a study of cytomegalovirus exposure and HLA in healthy donors. Method: immunoSEQ multiplex PCR; TCRdb's copy keeps in-frame clones and lacks some. The data hold about 200,000 clones, with around three quarters observed a single time. Sequenced: PBMCs. The receptors stem from a woman aged 25-40 years in good health and CMV-seronegative. The CDR3 runs from the conserved cysteine through the conserved F or W. Each record gives: J gene, V gene, CDR3 protein.

TRBJ2-7 | TRBV7-9 | CASSLAFRGPYEQYF
TRBJ2-7 | TRBV5-4 | CASSFPGGDEQYF
TRBJ2-1 | TRBV7-3 | CASSLRGAEAGFYNEQFF
TRBJ2-7 | TRBV11-2 | CASSFGTGNEQYF
TRBJ2-7 | TRBV5-5 | CASSRSPGTVYEQYF
TRBJ2-7 | TRBV27 | CASSPWSGYTYEQYF
TRBJ1-1 | TRBV10-1 | CASSPNRVAAFF
TRBJ2-7 | TRBV6-1 | CASSEDAGQRDYEQYF
TRBJ1-1 | TRBV18 | CASSQTGSLNTEAFF
TRBJ2-3 | TRBV29-1 | CSVEVGLDPDTQYF